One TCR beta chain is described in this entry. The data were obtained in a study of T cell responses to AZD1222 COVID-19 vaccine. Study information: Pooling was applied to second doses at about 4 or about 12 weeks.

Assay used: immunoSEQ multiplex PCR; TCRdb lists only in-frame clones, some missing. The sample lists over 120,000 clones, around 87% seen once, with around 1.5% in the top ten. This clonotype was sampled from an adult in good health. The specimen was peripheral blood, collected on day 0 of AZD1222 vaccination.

In DNA form, the CDR3 reads TGTGCCAGCAGCAGGACAGGGATCAGCACAGATACGCAGTATTTT. Protein: CASSRTGISTDTQYF. The rearrangement uses TRBV28 and TRBJ2-3; 8 bases line up with TRBD1. CDR3 length equals 15 residues. V lost 6 bases, J lost 0 bases, and 5 bases stayed unmatched. Looked up from germline, CDR1 is MDHEN and CDR2 is SYDVKM.